This is a list of T cell receptor beta chains from one sample in a study of Ad26.COV2.S vaccination and SARS-CoV-2 variants. Measured with immunoSEQ multiplex PCR; TCRdb has only the in-frame clones, and not every one. The profile shows 440,000 or so clones, 92% of them singletons. This sample comprised peripheral blood, obtained in a trial of Ad26.COV2.S vaccine versus placebo. Receptors were obtained from a person aged 18-60 years who received the Ad26.COV2.S COVID-19 vaccine or a placebo. CDR3s include the opening cysteine and the closing phenylalanine or tryptophan. Fields, in order: clone size, V gene, D gene, CDR3 length, J gene, CDR3 protein, CDR3 DNA. D genes are given only for firm matches. Size is omitted from some rows. Given values are once, few, many or a class for expanded clones.

>-|TRBV7-2|-|13|TRBJ1-1
CASSSLGVTEAFF
TGTGCCAGCAGCTCCCTAGGGGTAACTGAAGCTTTCTTT
>-|TRBV7-9|-|12|TRBJ1-1
CASSFRNTEAFF
TGTGCCAGCAGCTTCAGGAACACTGAAGCTTTCTTT
>-|TRBV27|-|12|TRBJ2-2
CASRVYTGELFF
TGTGCCAGCAGGGTATATACCGGGGAGCTGTTTTTT
>-|TRBV19|TRBD1|14|TRBJ1-2
CASSIYLTGDGYTF
TGTGCCAGTAGTATCTACCTCACAGGGGACGGCTACACCTTC
>-|TRBV19|-|15|TRBJ2-7
CASSMSGGVYGEQYF
TGTGCCAGTAGTATGAGTGGCGGGGTATATGGCGAGCAGTACTTC
>-|TRBV4-1|-|13|TRBJ1-1
CASSQVRSPEAFF
TGCGCCAGCAGCCAAGTGCGGTCCCCTGAAGCTTTCTTT
>once|TRBV7-2|-|14|TRBJ2-3
CASSLTGGTDTQYF
TGTGCCAGCAGCTTAACAGGCGGCACAGATACGCAGTATTTT
>-|TRBV7-9|-|13|TRBJ2-5
CASSRRTGETQYF
TGTGCCAGCAGTCGCAGAACCGGGGAGACCCAGTACTTC
>once|TRBV10-1|TRBD1|17|TRBJ2-5
CASVGTAQPRLQETQYF
TGCGCCAGCGTCGGGACAGCTCAGCCCCGACTCCAAGAGACCCAGTACTTC
>few|TRBV9|-|15|TRBJ2-7
CASSQDGTASYEQYF
TGTGCCAGCAGCCAGGACGGGACGGCCTCCTACGAGCAGTACTTC
>-|TRBV7-6|-|16|TRBJ2-5
CASSLAGARDQETQYF
TGTGCCAGCAGCTTAGCCGGAGCGCGCGACCAAGAGACCCAGTACTTC
>once|TRBV24-1|-|14|TRBJ2-3
CATSERQVTDTQYF
TGTGCCACCAGTGAGCGACAGGTAACAGATACGCAGTATTTT
>-|TRBV6-2/TRBV6-3|TRBD2|16|TRBJ2-5
CASSYLREFTKETQYF
TGTGCCAGCAGTTACTTGCGGGAGTTCACAAAAGAGACCCAGTACTTC
>-|TRBV19|TRBD1|15|TRBJ2-7
CASRKPGQGSYEQYF
TGTGCCAGTAGAAAACCGGGACAGGGGTCCTACGAGCAGTACTTC
>-|TRBV10-2|TRBD1|15|TRBJ1-3
CASRGQDGSGNTIYF
TGCGCCAGCAGAGGACAGGACGGGTCTGGAAACACCATATATTTT
>-|TRBV29-1|TRBD1|15|TRBJ2-5
CSVEGRDRGRETQYF
TGCAGCGTTGAAGGGCGGGACAGGGGACGGGAGACCCAGTACTTC
>-|TRBV7-2|TRBD1|19|TRBJ2-2
CASSYFRVTGTGGTGELFF
TGTGCCAGCAGCTATTTTCGGGTTACCGGGACAGGGGGCACCGGGGAGCTGTTTTTT
>once|TRBV11-2|-|12|TRBJ2-7
CASSPTDYEQYF
TGTGCCAGCAGCCCAACAGATTACGAGCAGTACTTC
>-|TRBV30|TRBD2|14|TRBJ2-1
CAWSVNGGAIEQFF
TGTGCCTGGAGTGTAAACGGGGGGGCGATTGAGCAGTTCTTC
>-|TRBV4-1|-|17|TRBJ1-1
CASSQEGHLGGNTEAFF
TGCGCCAGCAGCCAAGAGGGACACTTAGGGGGGAACACTGAAGCTTTCTTT
>-|TRBV7-9|TRBD2|16|TRBJ2-7
CASSLSGAPTSYEQYF
TGTGCCAGCAGCCTTAGCGGGGCACCGACCTCCTACGAGCAGTACTTC
>-|TRBV5-1|TRBD1|13|TRBJ2-5
CASSRTGQETQYF
TGCGCCAGCAGCCGGACAGGTCAAGAGACCCAGTACTTC
>-|TRBV18|-|11|TRBJ2-5
CASSFSETQYF
TGTGCCAGCTCGTTTTCAGAGACCCAGTACTTC
>-|TRBV19|TRBD1|14|TRBJ1-1
CASRRQGLNTEAFF
TGTGCCAGTAGAAGACAGGGTTTGAACACTGAAGCTTTCTTT
>-|TRBV6-5|-|14|TRBJ2-3
CASSFEGGTDTQYF
TGTGCCAGCAGTTTTGAAGGGGGCACAGATACGCAGTATTTT
>-|TRBV19|-|16|TRBJ1-1
CASSLPQYGGNTEAFF
TGTGCCAGTAGTCTCCCTCAATATGGGGGGAACACTGAAGCTTTCTTT
>-|TRBV19|TRBD1|14|TRBJ2-1
CATGTVPRGNEQFF
TGTGCCACTGGGACAGTACCAAGAGGCAATGAGCAGTTCTTC
>-|TRBV6-6|TRBD1|14|TRBJ1-1
CASSYAGGETEAFF
TGTGCCAGCAGTTATGCAGGGGGAGAGACTGAAGCTTTCTTT
>-|TRBV6-2/TRBV6-3|-|16|TRBJ1-2
CASSYSNVGVNYGYTF
TGTGCCAGCAGTTACTCAAACGTCGGGGTCAACTATGGCTACACCTTC
>-|TRBV25-1|TRBD2|14|TRBJ2-1
CASSEFSGGNEQFF
TGTGCCAGCAGTGAATTCAGCGGGGGCAATGAGCAGTTCTTC
>-|TRBV18|-|15|TRBJ1-5
CASSPTGGSNQPQHF
TGTGCCAGCTCACCGACTGGGGGGAGCAATCAGCCCCAGCATTTT
>-|TRBV11-2|-|17|TRBJ2-3
CASSLVGGLPLTDTQYF
TGTGCCAGCAGCTTAGTAGGGGGGCTGCCTCTCACAGATACGCAGTATTTT
>few|TRBV5-6|-|13|TRBJ2-7
CASSLLSGREQYF
TGTGCCAGCAGCTTGTTGTCCGGGCGCGAGCAGTACTTC
>-|TRBV6-2/TRBV6-3|-|13|TRBJ1-6
CASSLDYNSPLHF
TGTGCCAGCAGTTTGGATTATAATTCACCCCTCCACTTT
>once|TRBV6-2/TRBV6-3|-|12|TRBJ2-7
CASSYAGAEQYF
TGTGCCAGCAGTTACGCGGGGGCGGAGCAGTACTTC
>-|TRBV13|-|12|TRBJ2-3
CASSSFQYTQYF
TGTGCCAGCAGCTCCTTCCAATATACGCAGTATTTT
>-|TRBV20-1|-|18|TRBJ1-5
CSASFPQGSLGSNQPQHF
TGCAGTGCTAGTTTTCCGCAGGGCAGCTTGGGGAGCAATCAGCCCCAGCATTTT
>-|TRBV6-2/TRBV6-3|TRBD2|18|TRBJ2-3
CASSYLLAGSPPTDTQYF
TGTGCCAGCAGTTACCTTCTAGCGGGGTCCCCTCCCACAGATACGCAGTATTTT
>-|TRBV29-1|-|11|TRBJ1-1
CSVAGPTEAFF
TGCAGCGTTGCTGGGCCCACTGAAGCTTTCTTT
>-|TRBV23-1|-|15|TRBJ2-3
CASSPGLIKGDTQYF
TGCGCCAGCAGTCCGGGACTCATAAAGGGAGATACGCAGTATTTT
>large|TRBV19|-|14|TRBJ2-7
CASSILGGGPEQYF
TGTGCCAGTAGTATCTTGGGCGGAGGGCCCGAGCAGTACTTC
>-|TRBV7-2|TRBD1|16|TRBJ2-7
CASSHQGALPSYEQYF
TGTGCCAGCAGCCACCAGGGGGCCCTTCCCTCCTACGAGCAGTACTTC
>-|TRBV5-4|TRBD1|18|TRBJ1-4
CASSGGTGGADSNEKLFF
TGTGCCAGCAGCGGGGGGACAGGGGGCGCCGATTCTAATGAAAAACTGTTTTTT
>-|TRBV6-2/TRBV6-3|-|18|TRBJ2-7
CASSGPRTTGTIPYEQYF
TGTGCCAGCAGCGGACCGCGAACGACCGGGACAATACCCTACGAGCAGTACTTC
>-|TRBV6-2/TRBV6-3|-|16|TRBJ2-3
CASSYGGFRPPDTQYF
TGTGCCAGCAGTTACGGTGGCTTCCGGCCCCCAGATACGCAGTATTTT
>-|TRBV28|-|13|TRBJ1-2
CASSVLGARGYTF
TGTGCCAGCAGTGTGCTTGGGGCCAGGGGCTACACCTTC
>-|TRBV28|TRBD2|15|TRBJ2-1
CASSSTGGAVGEQFF
TGTGCCAGCAGTTCCACCGGGGGGGCGGTGGGTGAGCAGTTCTTC
>-|TRBV5-1|-|16|TRBJ1-2
CASSLVPESGVGGYTF
TGCGCCAGCAGCTTGGTCCCCGAGTCGGGTGTAGGGGGCTACACCTTC
>-|TRBV5-4|TRBD2|14|TRBJ2-7
CASSPRVGRDEQYF
TGTGCCAGCTCCCCTAGGGTTGGGAGGGACGAGCAGTACTTC
>-|TRBV7-9|TRBD1|13|TRBJ1-5
CASSLTGVQPQHF
TGTGCCAGCAGCCTAACAGGGGTTCAGCCCCAGCATTTT
>-|TRBV4-1|-|15|TRBJ1-1
CASSQKFSTNTEAFF
TGCGCCAGCAGCCAGAAATTTAGTACGAACACTGAAGCTTTCTTT
>-|TRBV6-5|-|14|TRBJ2-1
CARRLGHNNNEQFF
TGTGCCAGACGCCTGGGACACAATAACAATGAGCAGTTCTTC
>-|TRBV7-9|TRBD2|17|TRBJ2-3
CASSLLPSGASTDTQYF
TGTGCCAGCAGCCTCCTCCCTAGCGGGGCTAGCACAGATACGCAGTATTTT
>-|TRBV12-2|-|17|TRBJ2-7
CASRSLPPDTDSYEQYF
TGTGCAAGTCGCTCCCTCCCCCCAGACACCGACTCCTACGAGCAGTACTTC
>-|TRBV5-1|TRBD1|14|TRBJ1-6
CASSPDRDGTPLHF
TGCGCCAGCAGCCCAGACAGGGACGGTACACCCCTCCACTTT
>few|TRBV4-1|-|14|TRBJ1-2
CASSQAVSNYGYTF
TGCGCCAGCAGCCAAGCGGTTAGCAACTATGGCTACACCTTC
>-|TRBV3-1/TRBV3-2|TRBD1|15|TRBJ1-4
CASSSPTGVAEKLFF
TGTGCCAGCAGCTCGCCGACAGGGGTGGCTGAAAAACTGTTTTTT